The T cell receptor beta chain under discussion was sequenced for a study of blood T cells in healthy people across ages. General study findings and limits: Among long-lived donors, naive CD4+ cells were more numerous and diversity higher than in aged donors.

CDR1 MGHRA and CDR2 YSYEKL come from the germline V gene. V was shortened by 3 bases and J by 0 bases, with 11 bases between the two germline ends. The CDR3 contains 16 residues. A second PCR of roughly 7 to 11 cycles used a sample-barcoded 5' primer and a J-beta primer mix. Via MiXCR, TCRdb re-called the 5' RACE reads, giving one row per CDR3 protein. The data contain hundreds of thousands of distinct CDR3 sequences, roughly 21% of them singletons. Every participating donor contributed about 10 milliliters of peripheral blood through a draw. As concerns this clonotype: What it binds is not known.

Sequences were obtained from blood. The sequence was obtained from a man between 65 and 80 years old in good health. The chain is built from TRBV4-1 and TRBJ1-4; TRBD1 might be the D (5 bases). The CDR3 spells CASSQGGTATNEKLFF. The CDR3 DNA sequence: TGCGCCAGCAGCCAGGGGGGGACTGCAACTAATGAAAAACTGTTTTTT.